A selection of T cell receptor beta chains follows, all from one sample in a study of identical twins. TCRdb ran MiXCR on the 5' RACE reads and lists one entry per CDR3 protein. The sample contains about 100,000 distinct CDR3 sequences, 5.9% of which appear only once. Sequenced input: memory T cells sorted from blood. All receptors derive from a woman aged 50 to 65 in good health. The CDR3 runs from the conserved cysteine through the conserved F or W. Each record gives: V gene, D gene, clone size, J gene, CDR3 DNA, CDR3 protein. D genes are given only for firm matches. The size entry is marked missing in some rows and otherwise reads once, few, many or a size class.

TRBV6-6	.	many	TRBJ2-5	TGTGCCAGCAGTTACTTTGGGCGGGGCCAAGAGACCCAGTACTTC	CASSYFGRGQETQYF
TRBV20-1	.	many	TRBJ1-1	TGCAGTGCTAGAGATGGGAACCGAGGGGACACTGAAGCTTTCTTT	CSARDGNRGDTEAFF
TRBV7-3	.	many	TRBJ2-7	TGTGCCAGCAGCTCGGGATTTTGGGGACTCATCCGTACCTACGAGCAGTACTTC	CASSSGFWGLIRTYEQYF
TRBV15	.	few	TRBJ1-5	TGTGCCACCAGCAGAGACAGGGAGATTGGCAATCAGCCCCAGCATTTT	CATSRDREIGNQPQHF
TRBV12-3/TRBV12-4	.	.	TRBJ2-6	TGTGCCAGCAGCCGTACCCGGGACCTACGCTCTGGGGCCAACGTCCTGACTTTC	CASSRTRDLRSGANVLTF
TRBV11-2	.	.	TRBJ2-1	TGTGCCAGCAGCTTAGGGGACACTGGGGAGCAGTTCTTC	CASSLGDTGEQFF
TRBV9	.	few	TRBJ1-1	TGTGCCAGCAGCCGGGAGGACACTGAAGCTTTCTTT	CASSREDTEAFF
TRBV2	.	many	TRBJ1-2	TGTGCCAGCAGGGTTTCAGGGTCCAACTATGGCTACACCTTC	CASRVSGSNYGYTF
TRBV29-1	.	many	TRBJ2-1	TGCAGCGTCGCTGGGCTAGGATCTCTCGGTGAGCAGTTCTTC	CSVAGLGSLGEQFF
TRBV7-2	TRBD1	many	TRBJ2-5	TGTGCCAGCAGCTCCCCCCTGGAACAGGGGCTCTACGAAACCCAGTACTTC	CASSSPLEQGLYETQYF
TRBV4-2	.	many	TRBJ2-1	TGTGCCAGCAGCCAAGGGGGACAAGAGACCTACAATGAGCAGTTCTTC	CASSQGGQETYNEQFF
TRBV19	.	.	TRBJ1-5	TGTGCCAGTAGTATAGATCAGGCTACAGGGCTACGGTTTCATCAGCCCCAGCATTTT	CASSIDQATGLRFHQPQHF
TRBV10-3	TRBD2	many	TRBJ2-1	TGTGCCATCAAAAGGACTAGCGGGGCAAGTGGTGGTGAGCAGTTCTTC	CAIKRTSGASGGEQFF
TRBV23-1	.	.	TRBJ2-3	TGCGCCAGCAGTCAAACAATGAATACGCAGTATTTT	CASSQTMNTQYF
TRBV20-1	.	many	TRBJ2-3	TGCAGTGCTAGCCGTGGCTCCACAGATACGCAGTATTTT	CSASRGSTDTQYF
TRBV5-1	.	many	TRBJ1-1	TGCGCCAGCAGTTGGGAGGGCGAAAGTGAAGCTTTCTTT	CASSWEGESEAFF
TRBV5-1	TRBD2	many	TRBJ2-7	TGCGCCAGCAGCTTGAGTCAAGGGCTAGCGGGTAACGAGCAGTACTTC	CASSLSQGLAGNEQYF
TRBV18	.	many	TRBJ2-3	TGTGCCAGCTCACCAGTTACAGATACGCAGTATTTT	CASSPVTDTQYF
TRBV6-1	.	many	TRBJ2-5	TGTGCCTCCGACAAGACAGGGACCCAGTACTTC	CASDKTGTQYF
TRBV10-1	TRBD1	many	TRBJ1-1	TGCGCCAGCAGTACGACAGGGGGAAGGTCTGAAGCTTTCTTT	CASSTTGGRSEAFF
TRBV15	TRBD1	many	TRBJ2-7	TGTGCCACCAGCAGAGATTTAGGACAGGGTTTCTACGAGCAGTACTTC	CATSRDLGQGFYEQYF
TRBV5-1	TRBD1	.	TRBJ2-4	TGCGCCAGCAGCTTTGGTCGACAGGGACAAGACATTCAGTACTTC	CASSFGRQGQDIQYF
TRBV5-1	.	few	TRBJ1-5	TGCGCCAGCAAGAGAGAGCCAGGGGTTAATCAGCCCCAGCATTTT	CASKREPGVNQPQHF
TRBV10-3	.	.	TRBJ1-1	TGTGCCATCAAAGTGGATTTCAACACTGAAGCTTTCTTT	CAIKVDFNTEAFF
TRBV5-1	.	many	TRBJ1-3	TGCGCCAGCAGCTTGGCCATGACCGGACGCTCTGGAAACACCATATATTTT	CASSLAMTGRSGNTIYF
TRBV2	.	.	TRBJ2-3	TGTGCCAGCGGGGGTCGCACAGATACGCAGTATTTT	CASGGRTDTQYF